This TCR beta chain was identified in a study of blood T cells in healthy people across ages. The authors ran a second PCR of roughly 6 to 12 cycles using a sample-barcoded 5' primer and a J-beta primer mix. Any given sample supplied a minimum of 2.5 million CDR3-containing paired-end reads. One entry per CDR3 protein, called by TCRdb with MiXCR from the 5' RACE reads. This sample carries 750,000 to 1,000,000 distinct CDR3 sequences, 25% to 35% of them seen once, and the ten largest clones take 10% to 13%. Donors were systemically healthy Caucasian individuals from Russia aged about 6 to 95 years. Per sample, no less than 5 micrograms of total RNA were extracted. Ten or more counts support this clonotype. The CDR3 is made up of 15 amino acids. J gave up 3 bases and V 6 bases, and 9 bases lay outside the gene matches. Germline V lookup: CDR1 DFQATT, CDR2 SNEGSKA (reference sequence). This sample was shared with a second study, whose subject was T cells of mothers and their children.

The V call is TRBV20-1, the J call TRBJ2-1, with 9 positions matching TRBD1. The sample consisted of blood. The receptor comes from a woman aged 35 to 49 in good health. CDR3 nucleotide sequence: TGCAGTGCCGCGACAGGGGGGCGGCTCTACAATGAGCAGTTCTTC. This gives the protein CSAATGGRLYNEQFF.